This TCR beta chain stems from a study of T-cell memory formation after mild COVID-19. Study-wide context: Clusters were largely donor specific. Study findings and constraints: A second wave expanding day 15 to 37 was CD4+-biased; contracting clones were balanced. Within pre-infection memory, some responding clones were found, suggesting cross-reactive memory joined.

CDR1 is DFQATT and CDR2 is SNEGSKA in the germline V gene (reference sequence). The CDR3 spans 14 residues. After removal of 3 bases from V and 7 bases from J, the junction contained 9 bases not matched to a gene. The sample holds a few counts of this clonotype. Its antigen is as yet unknown. TCRdb analysed the 5' RACE reads with MiXCR anew, one entry per CDR3 protein. This sample carries over 120,000 distinct CDR3 sequences, roughly 21% of them seen once, and the ten largest clones take about 2.3%. This chain links TRBV20-1 with TRBJ2-7; 10 nucleotides agree with TRBD2. The clonotype was recovered from an adult woman who had mild COVID-19 (a few samples of this study predate the infection). Cell type and time point are not known. The sample taken for sequencing was PBMCs or a T cell subset sorted from them (not recorded which). CDR3 loop: CSARRTGLASEQYF. The CDR3 DNA reads TGCAGTGCTAGGAGGACGGGACTAGCGTCAGAGCAGTACTTC.